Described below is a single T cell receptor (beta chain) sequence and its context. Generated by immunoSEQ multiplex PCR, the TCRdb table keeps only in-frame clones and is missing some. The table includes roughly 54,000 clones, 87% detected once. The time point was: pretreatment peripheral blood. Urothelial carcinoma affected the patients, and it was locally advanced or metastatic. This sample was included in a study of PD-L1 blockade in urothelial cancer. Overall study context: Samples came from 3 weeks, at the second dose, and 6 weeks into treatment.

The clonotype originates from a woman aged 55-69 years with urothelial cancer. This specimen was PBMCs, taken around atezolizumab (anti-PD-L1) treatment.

CDR3 DNA sequence: TGTGCCAGCAGTTGGACAGGAGCCTACACTGAAGCTTTCTTT. Its translation is CASSWTGAYTEAFF. This chain joins TRBV28 and TRBJ1-1, with 7 bases fitting TRBD1. Germline trimming cut 4 bases from V and 3 bases from J; bases unmatched to any gene: 5. The germline gives CDR1 MDHEN, CDR2 SYDVKM. This CDR3 has 14 amino acids.